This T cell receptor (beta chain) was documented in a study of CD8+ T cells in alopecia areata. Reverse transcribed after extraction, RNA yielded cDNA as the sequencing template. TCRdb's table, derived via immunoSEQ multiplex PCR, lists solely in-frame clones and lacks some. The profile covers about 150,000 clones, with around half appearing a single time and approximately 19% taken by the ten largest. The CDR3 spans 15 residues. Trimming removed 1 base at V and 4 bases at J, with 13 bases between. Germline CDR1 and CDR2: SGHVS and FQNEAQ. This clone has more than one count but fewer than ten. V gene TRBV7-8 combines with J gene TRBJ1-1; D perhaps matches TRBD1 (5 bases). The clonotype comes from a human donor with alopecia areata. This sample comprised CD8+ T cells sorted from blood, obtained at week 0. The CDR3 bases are TGTGCCAGCAGCTTAGAAGTTGCAGGGAGCACTGAAGCTTTCTTT. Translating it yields CASSLEVAGSTEAFF.